This T cell receptor (beta chain) derives from a study of early T cells in non-severe SARS-CoV-2 infection. This clonotype came up many times. MiXCR, applied by TCRdb to the 5' RACE reads, yields one record per CDR3 protein. The table includes about 98,000 distinct CDR3 sequences, less than 15% detected once. The sample was whole blood. The TCR originated in an adult who was a healthcare worker with PCR-confirmed SARS-CoV-2 infection or an uninfected control (not recorded which).

The CDR3 DNA is TGCAGTGTATCGCGGGGTGACATTCAGTACTTC. This encodes CSVSRGDIQYF. This chain connects TRBV20-1 to TRBJ2-4, with a tentative D call TRBD2 (6 bases). Germline CDR1 is DFQATT and CDR2 is SNEGSKA (reference sequence). CDR3 size: 11 residues. V was clipped by 7 bases and J by 8 bases, with 12 bases between them.